This T cell receptor (beta chain) was captured by sequencing in a study of blood T cells in healthy people across ages. Using a J-beta primer mix together with a sample-barcoded 5' primer, a second PCR was run for about 6 to 11 cycles. TCRdb reprocessed the 5' RACE reads with MiXCR, giving one entry per CDR3 protein. The sample carries hundreds of thousands of distinct CDR3 sequences, 24% recorded once. Donation came from healthy Caucasian individuals in Russia who were aged 6 to 90. PBMCs numbering at least 6.5 million were isolated per sample. The ends were cut back, 7 bases at V and 5 bases at J, with 14 bases in the middle. Germline-derived CDR1 and CDR2 are DFQATT and SNEGSKA (reference sequence). The CDR3 covers 12 residues. This clonotype has only a few counts. The antigen is undetermined. Study conclusions and caveats: Diversity estimated from one million T cells was considered an underestimate.

The same sample was also studied in work on T cells of mothers and their children. Per that paper: The study recruited a few healthy Caucasian mothers and their six children as donors.

This TCR came from a boy between 10 and 17 years old in good health. Sequencing was done on a sample of blood. The chain couples TRBV20-1 to TRBJ2-5, with a possible D match to TRBD1 (6 bases). In nucleotides, the CDR3 is TGCAGTGGCCAGGGGACGTTGGAGACCCAGTACTTC. Residues: CSGQGTLETQYF.